This T cell receptor beta chain was sequenced during a study of cytomegalovirus exposure and HLA in healthy donors (dated by TCRdb to the late 2010s). Study-level background: An earlier analysis of more than 550 of the donors reported about 280 Gb of sequence data and 90 million to 120 million unique TCR beta sequences obtained from some 200 million T cells. Roughly 300 gigabases of sequencing data and 70 million to 95 million unique TCR sequences made up an early release that covered under 750 HLA-typed donors. Of the roughly 400 genotyped donors, 65% to 90% fell in the genetic ancestry cluster associated with self-reported Caucasian donors. The study was designed to test whether signatures of past pathogen exposure could be identified by cataloging public T cell receptors. Using immunosequencing, the study profiled T cell repertoires from about 620 subjects and related those repertoires to cytomegalovirus serostatus. Along with the approximately 670-subject first cohort, a separate validation cohort of over a hundred different subjects was used. The study combined high-throughput TCR immunosequencing, statistical association of individual TCRs with disease status, and machine learning to predict cytomegalovirus infection status. To study patterns of TCR occurrence, a later analysis re-analyzed previously published TCR beta repertoires from 650 to 750 donors and added high-resolution HLA genotyping. Rather than drawing on any new phenotypic data, the later analysis identified candidate immune exposures from TCR beta sequences and the way those sequences occurred across donors. An earlier analysis of some 600 of the donors applied high-throughput TCR beta sequencing to assess whether each TCR beta V gene segment acted as functional or pseudogenic. Donor age, sex, ethnicity and CMV serostatus were compiled alongside the repertoire data. A later genetic analysis took genome-wide SNP genotypes for about 60% of the roughly 670 donors and used that subset as a discovery cohort. All discovery cohort repertoires had been generated using a single sequencing platform. Both class I and class II loci were covered by HLA typing, at four-digit resolution. The number of donors typed differed by locus, with about 620-630 for A, B, C, DRB1 and DQB1, over 500 for DQA1, about 610 for DPA1, and around 430 for DPB1. About five DR-DQ haplotypes were handled as single units for association and clustering, since linkage in the cohort was strong. Across 398 genotyped donors of the cohort, an average of roughly 230,000 unique TCR beta nucleotide sequences per donor were sequenced, and around 19% of those sequences were non-productive.

Comments on this clone: Its binding antigen is unknown. It has no much larger one-base neighbor in the sample; base qualities were not kept.

The cohort consisted of 666 healthy bone marrow donors. At the time of sampling, every cohort member was nominally healthy, though immune exposures that went unrecorded were likely present. The donor was CMV seronegative and belonged to the group of around 350 seronegative cohort members. A peripheral blood sample was collected from each donor, and TCR beta sequencing was performed on peripheral blood mononuclear cells. Genomic DNA extraction from the blood cell samples was performed with the Qiagen DNeasy Blood Extraction Kit. The library was produced with the immunoSEQ multiplex PCR assay. The multiplex PCR relied on a mix of 60 forward primers for TCR Vbeta segments and 13 reverse primers for TCR Jbeta segments. The CDR3 region of rearranged TCR beta genes was amplified from genomic DNA with a multiplex PCR assay. Amplified TCR beta libraries were sequenced as 87-base-pair reads on the Illumina HiSeq System. In the authors' own workflow: A later analysis counted approximately 74 million unique TCR beta chains across the 700 or so repertoires, and some 12 million of these chains were shared by at least two donors. To remove PCR and sequencing errors, raw reads were error-corrected and collapsed into unique sequences using a nearest-neighbor algorithm that merged closely related sequences. To assign V, D and J gene segments, CDR3 sequences were aligned to IMGT reference sequences. Each retained sequence needed at least a six-nucleotide match to both a V gene segment and a J gene segment. A rearrangement was called productive if the CDR3 had no stop codons and remained in frame with V and J, and every other rearrangement was called non-productive. Following IMGT convention, CDR3 was defined as the stretch from the second conserved V-encoded cysteine up to the conserved J-encoded phenylalanine. The earlier analysis of about 530 of the donors excluded any sequence lacking an unambiguous match to a single V gene segment. An earlier analysis of 587 of the donors classified V segments as functional when productive rearrangements were above 56.7% and as segregating when the standard deviation between donors was above 5%. A statistical classification framework was built for diagnosing cytomegalovirus status from the catalog of TCR beta chain sequences. V and J gene assignment, in a later analysis, came from comparing TCR nucleotide sequences with IMGT/GENE-DB human TR gene sequences. A later analysis assigned CDR3 sequences and most-parsimonious VDJ recombination scenarios with the TCRdist pipeline. A later analysis defined each TCR beta chain by its CDR3 amino acid sequence plus V-gene family, and excluded reads lacking a unique V-gene family. As a way to deal with suspected cross-contamination and a sequencing artifact, a later analysis dropped 640 or so nucleotide sequences that were highly shared and had low generation probability. A later analysis calculated a clonal expansion index for each public chain from normalized within-repertoire ranks of inferred template counts. Generation probabilities in a later analysis came from a VDJ recombination model fitted to out-of-frame rearrangements, and those results were checked against IGoR. Hypergeometric tests were used in a later analysis to score TCR-TCR, TCR-HLA and TCR-CMV co-occurrence, with a repertoire-size bias correction applied to the TCR pairs. A later analysis estimated false discovery rates by permuting HLA or CMV assignments 20 times. A later analysis grouped co-occurring TCRs with DBSCAN, adding TCRdist sequence similarity when clustering within HLA-allele-positive subsets. Repertoires with fewer than 30,000 or more than 120,000 public chains were left out of co-occurrence clustering, as were roughly five repertoires with anomalous nucleotide sharing. The immuneACCESS repertoire file appears here via TCRdb, limited to in-frame rearrangements. These files lack a portion of the clones; in checked studies, under half of the deficit traces to unresolved V genes, and the cause of the others is not known. Clone size and V and J calls were adopted from that table, with D and trimming inferred from the DNA. The sample data list under 200,000 clones, and roughly four fifths of these were observed just once. The ten biggest clones cover approximately 3.1% of the sample.

What the research found in general, with its limitations: V-gene and J-gene trimming of TCR beta chains was associated with a missense DCLRE1C variant in a later genetic analysis, and the association was replicated in an independent cohort. The classifier was reported to diagnose cytomegalovirus status with high specificity and sensitivity in both the original cohort and the validation cohort. At a false discovery rate of 0.05, a later analysis linked under 20,000 TCR beta sequences to specific HLA alleles. In a later analysis, HLA-associated TCR beta chains were found to be more clonally expanded and to have lower generation probabilities than equally common non-associated chains. A later analysis found that TCR association rates varied across HLA loci, with DRB1 alleles showing the most associated TCRs and HLA-C alleles the fewest. According to a later analysis, parvovirus B19, influenza, CMV and Epstein-Barr virus appeared linked to several top co-occurrence clusters. A further reported finding was that TCR beta sequences accurately predicted the HLA-A and HLA-B alleles for most subjects in the first cohort. A later analysis found that most CMV-associated TCR beta chains appeared HLA-restricted, with HLA associations seemingly driven largely by CMV exposure. Because HLA typing was unavailable for some donors at each locus, only the typed subset was used in association tests. The authors suggested that the approach could potentially be extended to other disease states and immunological phenotypes. This cohort had only TCR beta chains sequenced, and the lack of alpha or paired-chain data limited which features could be detected. In an earlier analysis of 587 of the donors, most TCR beta V segments appeared in productive rearrangements about 90% or about 30% of the time, broadly matching IMGT annotations. A cluster of highly shared sequence variants was judged likely to represent a technical artifact of the sequencing pipeline. In vitro tests confirmed that a few of the cytomegalovirus-associated TCR beta chains recognize cytomegalovirus antigens. In a later genetic analysis, fewer N-insertions in productive TCRs were reported among donors in an Asian-associated ancestry cluster than the approximately 670-donor mean. CMV serostatus was the only immune exposure information available for the cohort. Presence/absence analyses assumed roughly uniform sequencing depth across donors, an assumption that may not hold. The study listed 164 TCR beta chains as associated with cytomegalovirus. Seventeen rarely observed V segments, including chromosome 9 orphons, were excluded from the earlier analysis of approximately 500 of the donors because counts were too low. Across donors, most TCR sequences were observed very rarely, whereas some public TCRs were present in many individuals. Correlated functional status among segregating V segments might reflect linkage disequilibrium, but an unknown experimental factor could not be ruled out. When HLA alleles, especially DR and DQ, strongly co-occurred, attributing TCR associations to individual alleles was difficult.

The clonotype was recovered from a woman in her 40s in good health and CMV-seronegative. Sequenced: PBMCs.

The DNA reads TGTGCCAGCAGCATTATTCTATCAGGGGCAAAACTGTTTTTT. It specifies CASSIILSGAKLFF. This receptor chain uses TRBV7-9 and TRBJ1-4; TRBD1 might be the D gene, on 6 matching bases. At the junction V is shortened by 5 bases and J by 10 bases, with 17 bases in between. CDR1 and CDR2, per the germline V gene (reference sequence), are SEHNR and FQNEAQ. The CDR3 contains 14 residues, cysteine and phenylalanine counted. Of all the DNA, just the CDR3 is kept, 42 bases in frame from base 1.